This T cell receptor (beta chain) was sequenced in a study of persistence of HIV-infected CD4 T cells. Study outcomes and limitations: Compared with CD3/CD28-stimulated cells, CMV- and Gag-responding cells showed lower TCRbeta richness.

The libraries were made with immunoSEQ version 4 in survey mode. Sequencing used immunoSEQ multiplex PCR; TCRdb keeps in-frame clones, though not all of them. The sample shows some 45,000 clones, less than 90% of them seen only once. Nonspecific anti-CD3/anti-CD28 bead stimulation represents the broad CD4+ T cell repertoire. Responding CD4+ T cells were sorted by upregulation of both CD40 ligand and CD69. Anti-CD28/CD49d costimulation, CD40-blocking antibody and enfuvirtide were given to CD8-depleted PBMCs for about 17 hours. This CDR3 is built from 16 residues. From germline, CDR1 is WSHSY and CDR2 SAAADI. J lost 4 bases, V lost 1 base, and 7 bases had no gene match. Note on this clone: The antigen remains unidentified.

V and J are TRBV10-2 and TRBJ2-3; 8 bases are shared with TRBD2. This sequence originates from an adult woman with HIV who was CMV-seropositive. This specimen consisted of CD4+ T cells sorted from PBMCs after roughly 18-hour stimulation, obtained from a patient who received antiretroviral therapy. The CDR3 region has the DNA TGCGCCAGCAGTGAGTTTCGGGGGGGGCCGGCAGATACGCAGTATTTT. It specifies CASSEFRGGPADTQYF.